This T cell receptor (beta chain) is from a study of T cell responses to AZD1222 COVID-19 vaccine (dated by TCRdb to the early 2020s). Regarding the research as a whole: TCR sequencing covered approximately 230 trial participants: 200 to 220 given two doses of AZD1222 and 26 given two doses of MenACWY control vaccine. Enrollment into the trials was organized by age into subgroups of 18-55, 56-69 and 70-plus years, and those subgroups contained around 150, 28 and 57 TCR-sequenced participants, respectively.

In the case of this clone: Its specific antigen is unknown. Qualities for individual bases were not recorded, and no much larger clone is one base off.

The CDR3 regions of human TCRbeta chains were analyzed by immunosequencing. The study's processing was this. Repertoire TCRs were matched against a reference library of SARS-CoV-2-specific TCRs generated with the MIRA antigen-specificity platform. Breadth meant the fraction of unique TCRs that were SARS-CoV-2-associated, whereas depth meant the fraction of total T cells that were SARS-CoV-2-associated. Each spike-specific TCR was assigned to its reactive spike region and to a CD4 or CD8 class using the MIRA data. Log10-transformed breadth and depth values were compared by one-way ANOVA with Sidak's multiple comparisons tests. TCRdb retrieved this table from immuneACCESS and kept in-frame rearrangements only. Not all clones are present; in checked studies, unresolved V genes account for under half, and no reason is known for the remainder. V and J calls and clone size are given by that table; D and trimming were obtained from the DNA. For this sample the table gives over 130,000 clones, of which more than 85% were detected only once. Jointly, the top ten make up 2.5% to 3.5% of the sample.

Findings and caveats that apply to the study as a whole: Spike-specific TCR breadth and depth rose significantly after two AZD1222 doses compared with day 0 and with MenACWY recipients. Participants were mostly white British, with more females than males. The authors suggested clonal diversity may have been underestimated. Conclusions about previously exposed vaccinees are limited because only a handful of AZD1222 recipients were SARS-CoV-2 seropositive at baseline. The whole spike protein was spanned by vaccine-associated CD4 TCRs, and dominant responses were seen in regions 160-218 and 743-854. The 56-69-year group was small, and its depth increase did not reach significance, likely because of low power. Because no day 14 peak-response samples were available, the repertoires could be characterized only after the peak T cell response. Reportedly, close to half of the unique spike-specific TCRs recognized epitopes lying outside the regions that are mutated in the B.1.351 and B.1.1.7 variants.

For this chain, trimming is 1 base at the V end and 2 bases at the J end, and the number of junction bases without a gene match is 4. CDR1 SGHNT and CDR2 YENEEA were looked up in the germline V gene. Its CDR3 holds 15 amino acids, cysteine through phenylalanine. This entry keeps only the CDR3 DNA: 45 bases, framed from base 1. The time point label on this specimen signifies: about 28 days (+/-7) after the second vaccine dose. AZD1222 recipients given second doses at about 4 weeks or at about 12 weeks were pooled, since spike-specific TCR depth and breadth were not found to differ between the two schedules. The vaccinee samples were drawn from two UK trials, COV001 and COV002, one of which was a single-blind randomized controlled phase 2/3 trial testing AZD1222 (ChAdOx1 nCoV-19) in healthy adults. For TCRbeta chain sequencing, PBMC samples were collected from trial participants at day 0 and at day 28 after the second dose.

The sample consisted of peripheral blood, taken 28 days after the second AZD1222 dose. The TCR comes from an adult who received the AZD1222 COVID-19 vaccine. This chain joins TRBV11-3 to TRBJ2-7, with 8 central nucleotides matching TRBD1. For the CDR3, the sequence is CASSLVGTGPYEQYF. The DNA sequence reads TGTGCCAGCAGCTTAGTCGGGACAGGTCCCTACGAGCAGTACTTC.